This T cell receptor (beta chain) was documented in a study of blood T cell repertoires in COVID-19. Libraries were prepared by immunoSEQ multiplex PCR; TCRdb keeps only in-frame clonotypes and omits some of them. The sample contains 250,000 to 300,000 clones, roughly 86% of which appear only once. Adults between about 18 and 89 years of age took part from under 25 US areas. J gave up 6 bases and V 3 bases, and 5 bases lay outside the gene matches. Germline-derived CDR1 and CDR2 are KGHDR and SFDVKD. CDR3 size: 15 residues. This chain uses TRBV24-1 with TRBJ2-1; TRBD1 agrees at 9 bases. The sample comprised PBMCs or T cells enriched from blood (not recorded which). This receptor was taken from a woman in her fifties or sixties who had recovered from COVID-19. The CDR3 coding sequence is TGTGCCACCAGTGATGCCCGGGACAGGGCCAATGAGCAGTTCTTC. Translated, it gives CATSDARDRANEQFF.